Below are 19 T cell receptor beta chains sequenced from a single sample in a study of radiotherapy plus CTLA-4 blockade in lung cancer. Only in-frame clones appear in the TCRdb table, and some are missing; sequencing was by immunoSEQ multiplex PCR. The sample has roughly 15,000 clones; 72% are singletons. Here the sequenced sample was peripheral blood, taken from a patient treated with radiotherapy plus ipilimumab. These receptors were collected from a human donor with non-small cell lung cancer whose response to radiotherapy plus ipilimumab could not be evaluated.

This chain joins TRBV7-3 and TRBJ1-2; D might be TRBD1 (6 bases). The ends were cut back, 2 bases at V and 6 bases at J, with 16 bases in the middle. From germline, CDR1 is SGHTA and CDR2 FQGTGA. The CDR3 contains 15 residues. CDR3 in DNA: TGTGCCAGCAGCTTAGGGACATCCTCAGGCCATGGCTACACCTTC. As protein: CASSLGTSSGHGYTF.

V is TRBV5-1 and J is TRBJ2-3; 8 positions match TRBD2. The CDR3 loop spans 14 amino acids. Germline loops: CDR1 SGHRS, CDR2 YFSETQ. V shed 0 bases and J 3 bases; nucleotides not matched to a gene: 0. CDR3 region: CASSLAGGTDTQYF. CDR3 DNA: TGCGCCAGCAGCTTGGCGGGGGGGACAGATACGCAGTATTTT.

CDR3 amino acids: CASSLGQEPETQYF. The DNA for the CDR3 is TGCGCCAGCAGCTTGGGACAGGAACCCGAGACCCAGTACTTC. The chain employs TRBV5-1 and TRBJ2-5; maybe TRBD1 (6 bases). Germline loops: CDR1 SGHRS, CDR2 YFSETQ. Trimming took off 0 bases at V and 5 bases at J, with 11 bases between the two ends. The CDR3 is 14 residues long.

The rearrangement uses TRBV7-9 and TRBJ1-2; D is unclear. The V end was cut by 2 bases, the J end by 6 bases, with 7 bases between. Germline lookup yields CDR1 SEHNR and CDR2 FQNEAQ (reference sequence). The CDR3 spans 12 residues. CDR3: CASSLTGNGYTF. The CDR3 region has the DNA TGTGCCAGCAGCTTAACGGGGAATGGCTACACCTTC.

The chain joins TRBV27 to TRBJ1-6, with 7 bases lining up with TRBD1. Germline V gene data show CDR1 as MNHEY and CDR2 as SMNVEV (reference sequence). Germline trimming cut 0 bases from V and 7 bases from J; bases unmatched to any gene: 12. There are 18 residues in the CDR3. The CDR3 region has the DNA TGTGCCAGCAGTTTATCCCCCCCCTTGGGCAGGGGGAATTCACCCCTCCACTTT. Encoded protein: CASSLSPPLGRGNSPLHF.

The V and J genes are TRBV28 and TRBJ2-3, with unresolved D. The CDR3 runs 15 residues. CDR1 is MDHEN, CDR2 SYDVKM, per germline. Trimming removed 2 bases at V and 0 bases at J, with 9 bases between. CDR3 sequence: CASSLAIPSTDTQYF. CDR3 nucleotide sequence: TGTGCCAGCAGTTTAGCTATTCCTAGCACAGATACGCAGTATTTT.

CDR3 sequence (DNA): TGTGCCAGCAGCGTAGGCGGGGGACAGGGAGACATTCAGTACTTC. Residues: CASSVGGGQGDIQYF. The rearrangement joins TRBV9 to TRBJ2-4; TRBD1 matches at 9 bases. V lost 0 bases and J lost 8; bases outside the gene matches: 6. CDR1 is SGDLS, CDR2 YYNGEE, per germline. The CDR3 is 15 residues long.

This clone appeared a few times. V is TRBV6-1 and J is TRBJ1-1; 9 bases map to TRBD1. The CDR3 sequence is 13 residues long. Germline trimming cut 7 bases from V and 11 bases from J; bases unmatched to any gene: 11. Germline CDR1 reads MNHNS; CDR2 reads SASEGT. This CDR3 is CASTSAGTGRAFF. CDR3 in DNA: TGTGCCAGCACCTCCGCCGGGACAGGGCGCGCTTTCTTT.

The genes are TRBV25-1 and TRBJ2-5; 8 positions match TRBD2. The junction had 7 bases not matched to a gene; V was cut back by 3 bases and J by 4 bases. Germline assignment: CDR1 MGHDK and CDR2 SYGVNS. This CDR3 region has 15 residues. CDR3 in DNA: TGTGCCAGCAGTGATCAGAGGAGCGGGGGAGAGACCCAGTACTTC. Translated: CASSDQRSGGETQYF. Drawing the rest from reference TRBV25-1 and TRBJ2-5, the complete variable domain is EADIYQTPRYLVIGTGKKITLECSQTMGHDKMYWYQQDPGMELHLIHYSYGVNSTEKGDLSSESTVSRIRTEHFPLTLESARPSHTSQYLCASSDQRSGGETQYFGPGTRLLVL.

This clone was seen only a few times. The chain combines TRBV25-1 with TRBJ1-2; 10 bases are a match to TRBD1. This CDR3 has 18 amino acids. Trimming removed 6 bases from V and 8 bases from J; junction bases left unmatched: 21. CDR1 is MGHDK, CDR2 SYGVNS, per germline. CDR3 DNA: TGTGCCAGCAGCTATCTGGGACAGGGGACAGGACAGGCATCGGGCTACACCTTC. Translating gives CASSYLGQGTGQASGYTF.

The genes are TRBV9 and TRBJ2-1, with D unclear. The ends were cut back, 3 bases at V and 6 bases at J, with 16 bases in the middle. The CDR3 runs to 15 residues. Germline V lookup: CDR1 SGDLS, CDR2 YYNGEE. This CDR3 is CASSGSPDFGNEQFF. The CDR3 bases are TGTGCCAGCAGCGGGAGCCCCGACTTTGGCAATGAGCAGTTCTTC.

In this sample, this clone turned up many times. This chain joins TRBV5-4 and TRBJ2-2; D unresolved. The CDR3 has 18 residues. Germline V gene data show CDR1 as SGHNT and CDR2 as YYREEE (reference sequence). Trimming cost V 2 bases and J 1 base, with 18 bases left between them. The DNA for the CDR3 is TGTGCCAGCAGCTTAAATTTCGGCCCCCGACAGAACACCGGGGAGCTGTTTTTT. Protein sequence: CASSLNFGPRQNTGELFF.

The J gene is TRBJ2-3, the V gene TRBV6-5; TRBD1 matches at 10 bases. Unmatched junction bases numbered 5, after V lost 5 bases and J lost 3 bases. Germline CDR1 MNHEY, CDR2 SVGAGI. The CDR3 is 15 residues long. The CDR3, as DNA: TGTGCCAGCAGTATTCCGGGACAGGGGACAGATACGCAGTATTTT. It is translated as CASSIPGQGTDTQYF.

This clone showed up just a few times. V is TRBV7-8 and J is TRBJ2-2; 9 bases agree with TRBD1. This CDR3 region has 18 residues. Germline lookup yields CDR1 SGHVS and CDR2 FQNEAQ. With 4 bases clipped from V and 6 bases from J, the junction kept 15 bases outside the gene matches. The CDR3 DNA sequence: TGTGCCAGCAGCTATATTTATCCGGGACAGGGCTTTCCCGGGGAGCTGTTTTTT. Its protein is CASSYIYPGQGFPGELFF.

Concerning this clone: It is likely a read error: a sequence one base away is far more abundant. The chain uses TRBV4-3 and TRBJ2-7, with D possibly matching TRBD1 (7 bases). The CDR3 has 14 amino acids. CDR1 is LGHNA and CDR2 is YSLEER in the germline V gene. V dropped 5 bases and J dropped 3 bases, with 14 bases sitting between them. CDR3 sequence (DNA): TGCGCCAGCAGCTTGCGCGGGACAGACTACGAGCAGTACTTC. Amino acids: CASSLRGTDYEQYF.

Of note for this clone: This specimen includes other DNA sequences encoding the same CDR3. The gene calls are TRBV5-1 and TRBJ2-5, with TRBD1 matching 8 bases. The CDR3 has 15 amino acids. V gave up 3 bases and J gave up 1 base; unmatched junction bases: 5. Germline CDR1 SGHRS, CDR2 YFSETQ. CDR3 coding DNA: TGCGCCAGCAGCTCGGACAGGGTGGGCCAAGAGACCCAGTACTTC. Encoded protein: CASSSDRVGQETQYF.

The chain links TRBV6-5 to TRBJ1-2; D might be TRBD1 (6 bases). CDR1 MNHEY and CDR2 SVGAGI come from the germline V gene. V was trimmed by 6 bases and J by 5 bases, leaving 7 bases between them. CDR3 length: 11 residues. This chain's CDR3 is CASRQGYGYTF. Written as DNA, the CDR3 is TGTGCCAGCAGACAGGGTTATGGCTACACCTTC.

This chain uses TRBV5-1 with TRBJ1-1; 7 positions match TRBD1. The CDR3 length is 14 residues. Germline V gene lookup returns CDR1 SGHRS and CDR2 YFSETQ. With 4 bases clipped from V and 3 bases from J, the junction kept 6 bases outside the gene matches. In nucleotides, the CDR3 is TGCGCCAGCAGCGTGAGGGGGCAGGACACTGAAGCTTTCTTT. Protein product: CASSVRGQDTEAFF.

This clone has a handful of counts. The chain carries TRBV6-4 and TRBJ1-2; D might be TRBD1 (6 bases). The CDR3 loop spans 12 amino acids. Trimming took off 3 bases at V and 5 bases at J, with 7 bases between the two ends. Germline V gene lookup returns CDR1 MRHNA and CDR2 SNTAGT. The CDR3 protein is CASSEQGYGYTF. The CDR3, as DNA: TGTGCCAGCAGTGAACAGGGATATGGCTACACCTTC.